These 2 T cell receptor beta chains were sequenced from one sample in a study of T cell responses to AZD1222 COVID-19 vaccine. Clones were read by immunoSEQ multiplex PCR, and TCRdb kept only the in-frame ones, dropping some. The repertoire consists of approximately 150,000 clones, with approximately 94% occurring once and the leading ten covering 5.1%. The specimen comprised peripheral blood, sampled 28 days after the second AZD1222 dose. These receptors all come from an adult who received the AZD1222 COVID-19 vaccine.

This chain joins TRBV5-1 and TRBJ2-7, with 8 bases that match TRBD2. The V and J ends lost 0 bases and 4 bases, in that order; junction bases with no gene match: 12. The CDR3 contains 17 residues. CDR1 is SGHRS and CDR2 is YFSETQ in the germline V gene. The CDR3 loop reads CASSLGPSGRGSYEQYF. The CDR3 region has the DNA TGCGCCAGCAGCTTGGGACCGAGCGGGAGAGGTTCATACGAGCAGTACTTC.

V gene TRBV4-3 combines with J gene TRBJ2-2; D might be TRBD2 (5 bases). This CDR3 comprises 17 residues. Germline V gives CDR1 LGHNA, CDR2 YSLEER. The V and J ends lost 1 base and 3 bases respectively, with 15 bases between them. The chain's CDR3 is CASSQVSGGLYTGELFF. The CDR3 coding sequence is TGCGCCAGCAGCCAAGTTTCCGGCGGACTTTACACCGGGGAGCTGTTTTTT.